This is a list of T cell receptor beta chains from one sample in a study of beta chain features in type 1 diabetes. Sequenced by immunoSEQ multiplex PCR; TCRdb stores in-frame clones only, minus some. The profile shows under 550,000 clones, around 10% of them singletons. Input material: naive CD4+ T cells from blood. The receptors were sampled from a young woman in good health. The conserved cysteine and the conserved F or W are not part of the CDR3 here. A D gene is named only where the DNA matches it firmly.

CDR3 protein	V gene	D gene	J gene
SVGADDYNEQF	TRBV29-1	-	TRBJ2-1
ASKKDSYNEQF	TRBV11-3	-	TRBJ2-1
AISNGGETQY	TRBV10-3	-	TRBJ2-5
AISRQEQETQY	TRBV10-3	-	TRBJ2-5
ATSRGRETQY	TRBV15	-	TRBJ2-5
ASSSSGTGVEETQY	TRBV7-9	-	TRBJ2-5
ASSPGPRENNEQF	TRBV11-3	TRBD2	TRBJ2-1
SVASWDRAAGANVLT	TRBV29-1	TRBD1	TRBJ2-6
ASSETNEKLF	TRBV25-1	-	TRBJ1-4
ASSEKNEQF	TRBV7-2	-	TRBJ2-1
ASSTRQVTDTQY	TRBV19	-	TRBJ2-3
AWSVQGIDLAF	TRBV30	TRBD1	TRBJ1-1
ASSLGETGRLF	TRBV7-9	-	TRBJ1-4
ASSLGTGSHEQF	TRBV5-1	TRBD1	TRBJ2-1
ASSLESAYTEAF	TRBV5-1	-	TRBJ1-1
ATSRSLAGVYNEQF	TRBV15	TRBD2	TRBJ2-1
ASSAGRHNEQF	TRBV5-1	-	TRBJ2-1
ASSLSRPEQF	TRBV28	-	TRBJ2-1
ASSLIPDRNSPLH	TRBV6-4	-	TRBJ1-6
ASSVGQQETQY	TRBV2	-	TRBJ2-5
ATLLHSLAKNIQY	TRBV6-1	-	TRBJ2-4
ASSGQRLEPGLNKQY	TRBV2	-	TRBJ2-7
ASSPGTGPMLAKNIQY	TRBV28	TRBD1	TRBJ2-4
ASSLGRSSGANVLT	TRBV7-2	-	TRBJ2-6
ASSDGFSGYT	TRBV28	-	TRBJ1-2
ATSSQVPTGDRYGYT	TRBV15	TRBD1	TRBJ1-2
ASSMTRAATNEQF	TRBV7-9	-	TRBJ2-1
ASTKGDRGYTEQF	TRBV7-2	TRBD1	TRBJ2-1
ASSFDSKNIQY	TRBV5-1	-	TRBJ2-4
ASSGRRPYNEQF	TRBV6-1	-	TRBJ2-1
ASSRDMSNQPQH	TRBV19	-	TRBJ1-5
AWSPGKVLSGNTIY	TRBV30	-	TRBJ1-3
ASSASGNGYNEQF	TRBV9	-	TRBJ2-1
ASSLGTSGSASYEQY	TRBV7-9	TRBD2	TRBJ2-7
ASSLGLDRSRSEAF	TRBV7-9	-	TRBJ1-1
SVLYSGNTIY	TRBV29-1	-	TRBJ1-3
ASGRVFNTEAF	TRBV27	-	TRBJ1-1
ASRSLPGANVLT	TRBV6-1	-	TRBJ2-6
ASSPFTGTGLSSTDTQY	TRBV14	TRBD1	TRBJ2-3
ASSETDRNQPQH	TRBV2	-	TRBJ1-5
ASSLFPDTQY	TRBV7-2	-	TRBJ2-3
ASSVVTGGYNEQF	TRBV9	TRBD1	TRBJ2-1
ASSLISNTEAF	TRBV7-9	-	TRBJ1-1
ASSLGSGETQY	TRBV5-1	-	TRBJ2-5
ASSQGSGVPETQY	TRBV4-3	-	TRBJ2-5
ASSHLGQGARETQY	TRBV28	TRBD1	TRBJ2-5
ATSRKGQGLNIQY	TRBV15	TRBD1	TRBJ2-4
ASSRGQVETQY	TRBV7-2	-	TRBJ2-5
ASSGRGSGAETQY	TRBV9	TRBD2	TRBJ2-5
AWSGGFNQPQH	TRBV30	-	TRBJ1-5
ASSEPQETQY	TRBV5-1	-	TRBJ2-5
SVEGVLRQETQY	TRBV29-1	-	TRBJ2-5
ASSRGNEQY	TRBV19	-	TRBJ2-7
ASSLTGQGRTGELF	TRBV11-3	TRBD1	TRBJ2-2
ASSLGDYEQY	TRBV7-9	-	TRBJ2-7
ASKSTGVTETQY	TRBV2	TRBD1	TRBJ2-5
ASSPDGKTYGYT	TRBV5-1	-	TRBJ1-2
ASSQEGRLRPYEQY	TRBV4-3	-	TRBJ2-7
ASSRLAGASGELF	TRBV7-3	-	TRBJ2-2